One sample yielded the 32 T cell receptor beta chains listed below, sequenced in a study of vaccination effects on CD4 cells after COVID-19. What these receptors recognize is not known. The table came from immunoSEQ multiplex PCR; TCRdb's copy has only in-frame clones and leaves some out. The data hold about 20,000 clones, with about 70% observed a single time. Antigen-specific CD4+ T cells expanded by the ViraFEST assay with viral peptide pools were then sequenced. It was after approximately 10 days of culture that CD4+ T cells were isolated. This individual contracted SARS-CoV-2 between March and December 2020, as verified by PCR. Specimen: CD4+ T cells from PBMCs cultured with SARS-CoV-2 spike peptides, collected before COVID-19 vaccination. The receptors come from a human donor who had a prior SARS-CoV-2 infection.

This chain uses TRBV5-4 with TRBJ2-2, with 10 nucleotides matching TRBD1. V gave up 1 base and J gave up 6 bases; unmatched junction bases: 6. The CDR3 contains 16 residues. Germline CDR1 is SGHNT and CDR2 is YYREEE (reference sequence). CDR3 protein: CASSLPPGTGAGELFF. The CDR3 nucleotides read TGTGCCAGCAGCTTGCCTCCCGGGACAGGGGCCGGGGAGCTGTTTTTT.

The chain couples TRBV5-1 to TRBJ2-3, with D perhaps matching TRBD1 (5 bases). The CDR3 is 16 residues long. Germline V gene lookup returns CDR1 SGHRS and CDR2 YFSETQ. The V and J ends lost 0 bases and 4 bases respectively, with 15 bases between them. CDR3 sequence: CASSLGGLIAADTQYF. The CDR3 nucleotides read TGCGCCAGCAGCTTGGGGGGCCTAATAGCCGCAGATACGCAGTATTTT.

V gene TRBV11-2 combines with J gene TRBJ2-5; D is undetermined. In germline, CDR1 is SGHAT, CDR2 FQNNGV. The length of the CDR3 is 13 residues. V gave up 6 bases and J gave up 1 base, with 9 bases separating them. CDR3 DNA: TGTGCCAGCAGGACCGCTCTCCAAGAGACCCAGTACTTC. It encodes CASRTALQETQYF.

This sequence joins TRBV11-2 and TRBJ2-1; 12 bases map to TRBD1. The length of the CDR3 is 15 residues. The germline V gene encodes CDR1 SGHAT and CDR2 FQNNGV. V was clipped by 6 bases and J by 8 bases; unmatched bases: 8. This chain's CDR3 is CASSLPGTGGDEQFF. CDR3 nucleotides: TGTGCCAGCAGTTTGCCCGGGACAGGGGGCGATGAGCAGTTCTTC. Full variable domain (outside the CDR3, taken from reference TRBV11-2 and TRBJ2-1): EAGVAQSPRYKIIEKRQSVAFWCNPISGHATLYWYQQILGQGPKLLIQFQNNGVVDDSQLPKDRFSAERLKGVDSTLKIQPAKLEDSAVYLCASSLPGTGGDEQFFGPGTRLTVL.

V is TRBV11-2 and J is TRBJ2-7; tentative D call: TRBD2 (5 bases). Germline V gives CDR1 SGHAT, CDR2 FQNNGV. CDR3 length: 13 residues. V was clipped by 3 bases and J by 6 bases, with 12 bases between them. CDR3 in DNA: TGTGCCAGCAGCTTTAGCGAGACTCCCGAGCAGTACTTC. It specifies CASSFSETPEQYF.

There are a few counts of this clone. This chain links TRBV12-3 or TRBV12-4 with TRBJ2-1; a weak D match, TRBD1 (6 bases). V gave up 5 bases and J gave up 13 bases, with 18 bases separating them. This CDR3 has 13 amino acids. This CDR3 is CASSLGTPEGQFF. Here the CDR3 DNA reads TGTGCCAGCAGTCTAGGGACACCCGAAGGCCAGTTCTTC.

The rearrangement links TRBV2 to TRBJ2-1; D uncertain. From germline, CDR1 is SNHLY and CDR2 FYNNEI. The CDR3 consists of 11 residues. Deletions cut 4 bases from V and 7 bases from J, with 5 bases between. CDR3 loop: CASSALNEQFF. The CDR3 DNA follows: TGTGCCAGCAGTGCGCTAAATGAGCAGTTCTTC.

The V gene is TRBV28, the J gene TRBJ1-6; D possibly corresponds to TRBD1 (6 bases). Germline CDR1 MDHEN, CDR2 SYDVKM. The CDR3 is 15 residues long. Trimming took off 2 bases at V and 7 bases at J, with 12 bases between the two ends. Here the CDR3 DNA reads TGTGCCAGCAGTTTAGGGGGCGCCCCGAATTCACCCCTCCACTTT. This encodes CASSLGGAPNSPLHF.

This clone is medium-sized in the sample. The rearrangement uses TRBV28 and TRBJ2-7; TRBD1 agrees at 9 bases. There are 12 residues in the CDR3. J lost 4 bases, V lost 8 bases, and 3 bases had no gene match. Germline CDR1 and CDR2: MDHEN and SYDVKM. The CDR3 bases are TGTGCCAGCTTGGGACAGGGTTACGAGCAGTACTTC. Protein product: CASLGQGYEQYF. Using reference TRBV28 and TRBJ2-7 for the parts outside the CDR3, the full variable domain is DVKVTQSSRYLVKRTGEKVFLECVQDMDHENMFWYRQDPGLGLRLIYFSYDVKMKEKGDIPEGYSVSREKKERFSLILESASTNQTSMYLCASLGQGYEQYFGPGTRLTVT.

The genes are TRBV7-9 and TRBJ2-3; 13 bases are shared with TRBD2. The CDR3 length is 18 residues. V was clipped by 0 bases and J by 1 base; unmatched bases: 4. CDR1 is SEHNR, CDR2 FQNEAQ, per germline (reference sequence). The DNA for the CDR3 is TGTGCCAGCAGCTTAGCCCCCGGACTAGCGGGAGGCACAGATACGCAGTATTTT. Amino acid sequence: CASSLAPGLAGGTDTQYF. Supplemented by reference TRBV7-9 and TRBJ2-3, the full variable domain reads DTGVSQNPRHKITKRGQNVTFRCDPISEHNRLYWYRQTLGQGPEFLTYFQNEAQLEKSRLLSDRFSAERPKGSFSTLEIQRTEQGDSAMYLCASSLAPGLAGGTDTQYFGPGTRLTVL.

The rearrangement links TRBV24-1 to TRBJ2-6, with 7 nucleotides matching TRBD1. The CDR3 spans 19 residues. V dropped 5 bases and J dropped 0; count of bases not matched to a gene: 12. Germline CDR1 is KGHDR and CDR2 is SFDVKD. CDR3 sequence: CATSGPLGQVSSGANVLTF. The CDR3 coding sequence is TGTGCCACCAGTGGCCCCCTTGGACAGGTATCCTCTGGGGCCAACGTCCTGACTTTC.

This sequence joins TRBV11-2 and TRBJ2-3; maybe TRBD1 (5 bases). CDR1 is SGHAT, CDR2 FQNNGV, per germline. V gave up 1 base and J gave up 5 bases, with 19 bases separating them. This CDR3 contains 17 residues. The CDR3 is CASSLGGLSHVGDTQYF. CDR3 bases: TGTGCCAGCAGCTTAGGGGGCTTAAGCCACGTCGGAGATACGCAGTATTTT.

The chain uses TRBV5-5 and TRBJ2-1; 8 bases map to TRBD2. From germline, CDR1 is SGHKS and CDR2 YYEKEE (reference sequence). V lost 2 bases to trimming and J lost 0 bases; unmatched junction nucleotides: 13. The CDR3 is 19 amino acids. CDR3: CASSFRLAGPMGSYNEQFF. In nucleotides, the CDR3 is TGTGCCAGCAGCTTCAGGCTAGCGGGCCCGATGGGCTCCTACAATGAGCAGTTCTTC.

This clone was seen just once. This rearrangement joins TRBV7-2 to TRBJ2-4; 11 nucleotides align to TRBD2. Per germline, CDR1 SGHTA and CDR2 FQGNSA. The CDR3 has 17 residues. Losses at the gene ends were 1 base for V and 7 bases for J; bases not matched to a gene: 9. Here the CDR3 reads CASSLEGILAGENIQYF. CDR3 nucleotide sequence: TGTGCCAGCAGCTTAGAGGGCATACTAGCGGGAGAGAACATTCAGTACTTC.

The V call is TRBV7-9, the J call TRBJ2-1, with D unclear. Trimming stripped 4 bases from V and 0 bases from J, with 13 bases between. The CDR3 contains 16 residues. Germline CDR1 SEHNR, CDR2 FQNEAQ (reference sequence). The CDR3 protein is CASSSPPQNSYNEQFF. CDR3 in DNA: TGTGCCAGCAGCTCCCCCCCCCAGAACTCCTACAATGAGCAGTTCTTC.

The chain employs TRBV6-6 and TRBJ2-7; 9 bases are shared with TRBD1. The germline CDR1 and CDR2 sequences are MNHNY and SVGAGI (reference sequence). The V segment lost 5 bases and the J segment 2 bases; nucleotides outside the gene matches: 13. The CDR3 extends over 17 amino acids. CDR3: CASSLYLARDRAYEQYF. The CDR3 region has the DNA TGTGCCAGCAGTCTCTACCTCGCCCGGGACAGGGCCTACGAGCAGTACTTC.

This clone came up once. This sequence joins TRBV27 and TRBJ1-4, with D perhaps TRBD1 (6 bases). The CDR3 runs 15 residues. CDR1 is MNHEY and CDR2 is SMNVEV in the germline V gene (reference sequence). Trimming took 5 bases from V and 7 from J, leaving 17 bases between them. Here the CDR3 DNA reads TGTGCCAGCAGTGCCTACCGGGACAACGGTGAAAAACTGTTTTTT. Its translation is CASSAYRDNGEKLFF.

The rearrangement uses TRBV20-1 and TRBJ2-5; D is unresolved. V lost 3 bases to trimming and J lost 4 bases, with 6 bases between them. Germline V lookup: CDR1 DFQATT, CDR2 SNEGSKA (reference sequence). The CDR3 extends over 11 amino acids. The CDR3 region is CSASHAETQYF. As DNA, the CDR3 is TGCAGTGCTAGCCATGCAGAGACCCAGTACTTC.

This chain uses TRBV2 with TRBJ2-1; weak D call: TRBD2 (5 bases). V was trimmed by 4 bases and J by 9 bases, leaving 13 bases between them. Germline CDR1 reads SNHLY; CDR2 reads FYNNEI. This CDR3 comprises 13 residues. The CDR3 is CASSAEVLGEQFF. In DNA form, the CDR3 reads TGTGCCAGCAGTGCGGAGGTCTTGGGTGAGCAGTTCTTC.

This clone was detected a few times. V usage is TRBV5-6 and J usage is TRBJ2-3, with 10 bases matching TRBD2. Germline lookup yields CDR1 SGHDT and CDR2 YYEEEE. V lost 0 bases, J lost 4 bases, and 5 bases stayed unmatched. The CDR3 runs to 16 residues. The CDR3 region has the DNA TGTGCCAGCAGCTTGGAAGCGGGGGGGCCGCCAGATACGCAGTATTTT. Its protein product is CASSLEAGGPPDTQYF.

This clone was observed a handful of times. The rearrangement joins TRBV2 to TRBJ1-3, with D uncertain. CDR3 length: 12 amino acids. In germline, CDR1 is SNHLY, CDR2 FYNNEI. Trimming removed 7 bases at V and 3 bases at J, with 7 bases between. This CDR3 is CASKDRGNTIYF. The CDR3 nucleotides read TGTGCCAGCAAGGACCGTGGAAACACCATATATTTT.

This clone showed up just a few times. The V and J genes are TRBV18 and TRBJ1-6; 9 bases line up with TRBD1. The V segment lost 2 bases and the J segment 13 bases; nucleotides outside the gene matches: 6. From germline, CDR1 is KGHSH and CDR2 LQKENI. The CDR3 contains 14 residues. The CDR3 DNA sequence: TGTGCCAGCTCACCAGAAGGACAGGGGTCCCCCCTCCACTTT. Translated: CASSPEGQGSPLHF.

The CDR3 DNA reads TGCGCCAGCAGCCCCCGCGGGGCCTTCACAGATACGCAGTATTTT. Its translation is CASSPRGAFTDTQYF. The gene calls are TRBV5-1 and TRBJ2-3; weak D call: TRBD2 (6 bases). Trimming shortened V by 4 bases and J by 2 bases, and 14 bases separated the two germline ends. CDR1 and CDR2 (germline): SGHRS, YFSETQ. The CDR3 is 15 amino acids.

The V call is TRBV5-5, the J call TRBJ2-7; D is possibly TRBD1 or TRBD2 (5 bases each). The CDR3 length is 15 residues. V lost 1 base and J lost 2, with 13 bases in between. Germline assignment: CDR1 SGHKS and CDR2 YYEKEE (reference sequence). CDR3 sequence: CASSLWAEGPYEQYF. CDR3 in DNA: TGTGCCAGCAGCTTGTGGGCTGAGGGGCCCTACGAGCAGTACTTC.

The CDR3 nucleotides are TGTGCCAGCAGCGGATTTAGAACCGGGACAGGGGGCAGGGGTGGCTATGGCTACACCTTC. This encodes CASSGFRTGTGGRGGYGYTF. The rearrangement joins TRBV9 to TRBJ1-2, with 12 positions matching TRBD1. The CDR3 has 20 residues. In germline, CDR1 is SGDLS, CDR2 YYNGEE. Unmatched junction bases numbered 19, after V lost 3 bases and J lost 4 bases.

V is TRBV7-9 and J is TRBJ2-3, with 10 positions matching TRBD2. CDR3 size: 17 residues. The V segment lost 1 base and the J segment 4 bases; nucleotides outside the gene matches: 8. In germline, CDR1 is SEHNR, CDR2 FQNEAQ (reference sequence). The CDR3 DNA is TGTGCCAGCAGCTTAGGCCCCGCTAGCGGGAGCCCAGATACGCAGTATTTT. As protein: CASSLGPASGSPDTQYF.

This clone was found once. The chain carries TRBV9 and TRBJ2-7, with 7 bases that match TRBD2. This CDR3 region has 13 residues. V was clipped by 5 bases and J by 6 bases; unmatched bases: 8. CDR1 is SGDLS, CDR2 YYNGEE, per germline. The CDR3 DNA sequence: TGTGCCAGCAGTGAAAGCGGGGACCGCGAGCAGTACTTC. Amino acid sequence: CASSESGDREQYF.

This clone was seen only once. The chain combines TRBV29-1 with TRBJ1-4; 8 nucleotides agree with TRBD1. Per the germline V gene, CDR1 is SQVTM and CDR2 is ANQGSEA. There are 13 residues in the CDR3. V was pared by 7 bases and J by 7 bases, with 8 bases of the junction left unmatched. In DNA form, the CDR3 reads TGCAGCGCTCAGGGGGCGCTGGGTGAAAAACTGTTTTTT. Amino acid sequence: CSAQGALGEKLFF.

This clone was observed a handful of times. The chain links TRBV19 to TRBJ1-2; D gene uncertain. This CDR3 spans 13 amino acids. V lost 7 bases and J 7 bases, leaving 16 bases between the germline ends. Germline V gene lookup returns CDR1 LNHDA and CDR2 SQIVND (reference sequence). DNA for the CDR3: TGTGCCAGTATACAAGACGGGATGGTTGGCTACACCTTC. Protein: CASIQDGMVGYTF. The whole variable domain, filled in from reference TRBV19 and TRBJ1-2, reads DGGITQSPKYLFRKEGQNVTLSCEQNLNHDAMYWYRQDPGQGLRLIYYSQIVNDFQKGDIAEGYSVSREKKESFPLTVTSAQKNPTAFYLCASIQDGMVGYTFGSGTRLTVV.

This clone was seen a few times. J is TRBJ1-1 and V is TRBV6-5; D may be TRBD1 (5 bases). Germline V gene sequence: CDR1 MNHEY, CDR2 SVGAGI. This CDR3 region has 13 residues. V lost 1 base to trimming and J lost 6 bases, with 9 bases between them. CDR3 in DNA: TGTGCCAGCAGTTACTGGGACGACTCTGAAGCTTTCTTT. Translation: CASSYWDDSEAFF.

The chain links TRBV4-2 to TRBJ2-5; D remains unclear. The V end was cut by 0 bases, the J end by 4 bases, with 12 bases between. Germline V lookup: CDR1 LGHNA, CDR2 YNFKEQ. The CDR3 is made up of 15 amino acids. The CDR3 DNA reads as TGTGCCAGCAGCCAAGATTTAGGGAAGGGAGAGACCCAGTACTTC. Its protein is CASSQDLGKGETQYF.

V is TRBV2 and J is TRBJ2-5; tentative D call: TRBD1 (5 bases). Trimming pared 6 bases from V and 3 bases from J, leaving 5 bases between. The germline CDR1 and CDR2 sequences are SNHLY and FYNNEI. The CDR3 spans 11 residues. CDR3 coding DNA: TGTGCCAGCAGACAGGAAGAGACCCAGTACTTC. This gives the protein CASRQEETQYF.